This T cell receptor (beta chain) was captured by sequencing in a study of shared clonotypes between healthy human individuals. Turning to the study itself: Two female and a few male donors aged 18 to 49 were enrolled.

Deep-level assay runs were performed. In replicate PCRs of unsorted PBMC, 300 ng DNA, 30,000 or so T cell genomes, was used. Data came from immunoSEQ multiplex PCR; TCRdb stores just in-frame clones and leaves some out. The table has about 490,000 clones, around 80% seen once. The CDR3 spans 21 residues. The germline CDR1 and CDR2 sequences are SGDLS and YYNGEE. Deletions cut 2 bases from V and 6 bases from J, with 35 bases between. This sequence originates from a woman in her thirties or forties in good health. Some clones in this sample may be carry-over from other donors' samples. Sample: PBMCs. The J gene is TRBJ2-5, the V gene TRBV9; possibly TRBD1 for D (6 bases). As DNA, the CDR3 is TGTGCCAGCAGCGTGCCTACTTCGGACAGAAGGCTAAGTAGCCTAAGAAAGACCCAGTACTTC. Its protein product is CASSVPTSDRRLSSLRKTQYF. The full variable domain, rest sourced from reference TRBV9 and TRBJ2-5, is DSGVTQTPKHLITATGQRVTLRCSPRSGDLSVYWYQQSLDQGLQFLIQYYNGEERAKGNILERFSAQQFPDLHSELNLSSLELGDSALYFCASSVPTSDRRLSSLRKTQYFGPGTRLLVL.